Listed here are 27 T cell receptor beta chains from one sample, sequenced in a study of blood T cell repertoires in COVID-19. TCRdb's table, derived via immunoSEQ multiplex PCR, lists solely in-frame clones and lacks some. Here the sample spans approximately 460,000 clones, approximately 89% being singletons. Sequenced input: peripheral blood. These receptors were collected from a man between 18 and 29 years old with COVID-19, enrolled during active disease.

CDR3 region: CASRGTVNEKLFF. The CDR3 DNA reads as TGTGCCAGTAGGGGGACAGTTAATGAAAAACTGTTTTTT. J is TRBJ1-4 and V is TRBV19, with 7 bases lining up with TRBD1. Per the germline V gene, CDR1 is LNHDA and CDR2 is SQIVND (reference sequence). V lost 6 bases and J lost 4; bases outside the gene matches: 2. The CDR3 is 13 amino acids.

The chain employs TRBV6-5 and TRBJ1-5; 8 positions agree with TRBD1. This CDR3 comprises 14 residues. Germline loops: CDR1 MNHEY, CDR2 SVGAGI. The junction had 2 bases not matched to a gene; V was cut back by 5 bases and J by 2 bases. The CDR3 region is CASSQGARNQPQHF. The CDR3 DNA follows: TGTGCCAGCAGTCAGGGGGCACGCAATCAGCCCCAGCATTTT.

The chain joins TRBV5-4 to TRBJ1-2; 9 bases agree with TRBD1. The germline V gene has CDR1 SGHNT and CDR2 YYREEE (reference sequence). The length of the CDR3 is 16 residues. V lost 0 bases and J lost 4; bases outside the gene matches: 7. This CDR3 is CASSLALGQGVYGYTF. The DNA of the CDR3 is TGTGCCAGCAGCTTGGCCTTGGGACAGGGCGTCTATGGCTACACCTTC.

The rearrangement links TRBV6-5 to TRBJ1-1, with D possibly matching TRBD1 (5 bases). V was shortened by 8 bases and J by 4 bases, with 14 bases between the two germline ends. Looked up from germline, CDR1 is MNHEY and CDR2 is SVGAGI. CDR3 length: 13 residues. This chain's CDR3 is CASSRDLGTEAFF. Written as DNA, the CDR3 is TGTGCCAGCTCAAGGGACTTGGGCACTGAAGCTTTCTTT.

This clone was detected only once. The rearrangement links TRBV10-3 to TRBJ2-1; TRBD2 agrees at 11 bases. V lost 9 bases and J lost 0; bases outside the gene matches: 7. Germline V gives CDR1 ENHRY, CDR2 SYGVKD. This CDR3 spans 16 amino acids. DNA of the CDR3: TGTGCCATATCTGCGGGACTAGCGGCCTCCTACAATGAGCAGTTCTTC. It encodes CAISAGLAASYNEQFF.

The rearrangement joins TRBV6-2 or TRBV6-3 to TRBJ2-4; 9 nucleotides align to TRBD2. CDR1 is MNHEY, CDR2 SVGEGT, per germline. V dropped 5 bases and J dropped 2; count of bases not matched to a gene: 16. This CDR3 spans 19 amino acids. In nucleotides, the CDR3 is TGTGCCAGCAGTCCCCCGTGGCGGGAGGGCCCTAAAACCAAAAACATTCAGTACTTC. Its translation: CASSPPWREGPKTKNIQYF.

V is TRBV15 and J is TRBJ1-1, with TRBD1 identical over 9 bases. Germline loops: CDR1 LNHNV, CDR2 YYDKDF (reference sequence). This CDR3 is built from 14 residues. V was clipped by 8 bases and J by 5 bases; unmatched bases: 9. The CDR3 nucleotides read TGTGCCACCTCCCGCTCCGGACAGGGGACTGAAGCTTTCTTT. This gives the protein CATSRSGQGTEAFF.

V usage is TRBV5-5 and J usage is TRBJ2-7; TRBD1 is a possible D gene (6 bases). The CDR3 has 13 amino acids. Trimming removed 1 base at V and 8 bases at J, with 13 bases between. Per the germline V gene, CDR1 is SGHKS and CDR2 is YYEKEE (reference sequence). As DNA, the CDR3 is TGTGCCAGCAGCTTGTTAGTTACAGGGCAGCAGTACTTC. This encodes CASSLLVTGQQYF.

The rearrangement uses TRBV5-1 and TRBJ2-3; 10 nucleotides agree with TRBD2. Trimming took 3 bases from V and 1 from J; bases not matched to a gene: 5. The length of the CDR3 is 16 residues. Germline CDR1 and CDR2: SGHRS and YFSETQ. The CDR3 is CASSWRTSGGTDTQYF. CDR3 DNA: TGCGCCAGCAGCTGGCGGACTAGCGGAGGCACAGATACGCAGTATTTT.

The chain combines TRBV18 with TRBJ2-3; 7 bases fit TRBD2. This CDR3 comprises 17 residues. From germline, CDR1 is KGHSH and CDR2 LQKENI. V was pared by 3 bases and J by 2 bases, with 11 bases of the junction left unmatched. The CDR3, as DNA: TGTGCCAGCTCACCGCCACGGGGAGCGGGAACCACAGATACGCAGTATTTT. Encoded protein: CASSPPRGAGTTDTQYF.

A few counts support this clone. V and J are TRBV10-2 and TRBJ2-7; 16 bases are shared with TRBD2. The CDR3 loop spans 16 amino acids. Trimming cost V 6 bases and J 6 bases; bases outside gene matches: 8. Germline-derived CDR1 and CDR2 are WSHSY and SAAADI. The CDR3 DNA follows: TGCGCCAGCAGACCCGGGACTAGCGGGAGGGCCTCCGAGCAGTACTTC. Translated, it gives CASRPGTSGRASEQYF.

This sequence joins TRBV25-1 and TRBJ2-1, with D maybe TRBD2 (6 bases). The V gene's germline CDR1 is MGHDK and CDR2 SYGVNS. Trimming took 8 bases from V and 7 from J, leaving 18 bases between them. The CDR3 spans 14 residues. The CDR3 spells CASSRDSPSNEQFF. The CDR3 nucleotides read TGTGCCAGCTCCCGGGACTCGCCGTCTAATGAGCAGTTCTTC.

The chain uses TRBV7-9 and TRBJ1-1; D is perhaps TRBD1 (5 bases). The V end was cut by 5 bases, the J end by 0 bases, with 16 bases between. Germline CDR1 SEHNR, CDR2 FQNEAQ (reference sequence). The CDR3 covers 16 residues. The DNA for the CDR3 is TGTGCCAGCAGCACCGGCCCGGACAACTTGAACACTGAAGCTTTCTTT. It is translated as CASSTGPDNLNTEAFF. Full variable domain (remainder filled in from reference TRBV7-9 and TRBJ1-1): DTGVSQNPRHKITKRGQNVTFRCDPISEHNRLYWYRQTLGQGPEFLTYFQNEAQLEKSRLLSDRFSAERPKGSFSTLEIQRTEQGDSAMYLCASSTGPDNLNTEAFFGQGTRLTVV.

The chain carries TRBV3-1 (or the pseudogene TRBV3-2) and TRBJ2-7; perhaps TRBD2 as D (6 bases). The V end was cut by 1 base, the J end by 3 bases, with 13 bases between. The V gene's germline CDR1 is LGHDT and CDR2 YNNKEL (reference sequence). There are 15 residues in the CDR3. This CDR3 reads CASSQAGTSGYEQYF. CDR3 DNA: TGTGCCAGCAGCCAAGCCGGGACTTCAGGCTACGAGCAGTACTTC.

The V and J genes are TRBV5-1 and TRBJ1-5; TRBD1 matches at 7 bases. The trim removed 0 bases at V and 4 bases at J, leaving 4 bases unmatched. The CDR3 is 15 residues long. CDR1 is SGHRS, CDR2 YFSETQ, per germline. The CDR3 DNA reads as TGCGCCAGCAGCTTGGCGGGACAGTTTAATCAGCCCCAGCATTTT. Its protein is CASSLAGQFNQPQHF.

This clone was observed a handful of times. The chain links TRBV13 to TRBJ2-1, with D unresolved. CDR1 is PRHDT and CDR2 is FYEKMQ in the germline V gene (reference sequence). The CDR3 spans 14 residues. Trimming took 5 bases from V and 0 from J, leaving 8 bases between them. CDR3 sequence (DNA): TGTGCCAGCAGCCGCCGCGACTCCTACAATGAGCAGTTCTTC. Its translation: CASSRRDSYNEQFF.

The chain links TRBV25-1 to TRBJ2-7; a weak D match, TRBD1 (6 bases). Germline V gene lookup returns CDR1 MGHDK and CDR2 SYGVNS. The V end lost 3 bases, the J end lost 2 bases, and 14 bases lay between the germline ends. The CDR3 has 15 residues. CDR3 bases: TGTGCCAGCAGTGATCGACAGGTGCGAACCTACGAGCAGTACTTC. This codes for CASSDRQVRTYEQYF.

V and J are TRBV5-1 and TRBJ1-5, with D possibly TRBD1 on 5 matching bases. CDR1 and CDR2 from the germline V gene are SGHRS and YFSETQ. This CDR3 has 14 amino acids. Trimming shortened V by 4 bases and J by 3 bases, and 11 bases separated the two germline ends. CDR3 sequence reads: CASSTGFANQPQHF. The CDR3 nucleotides are TGCGCCAGCAGCACAGGCTTCGCCAATCAGCCCCAGCATTTT.

The chain is built from TRBV25-1 and TRBJ2-1; 9 bases are shared with TRBD2. The CDR3 has 15 amino acids. CDR1 is MGHDK, CDR2 SYGVNS, per germline. J gave up 3 bases and V 3 bases, and 3 bases lay outside the gene matches. CDR3 nucleotides: TGTGCCAGCAGTGACCTAGCGGGGAACTACAATGAGCAGTTCTTC. Amino acids: CASSDLAGNYNEQFF. Full variable domain (missing parts from reference TRBV25-1 and TRBJ2-1): EADIYQTPRYLVIGTGKKITLECSQTMGHDKMYWYQQDPGMELHLIHYSYGVNSTEKGDLSSESTVSRIRTEHFPLTLESARPSHTSQYLCASSDLAGNYNEQFFGPGTRLTVL.

This clone was observed a handful of times. Other DNA sequences in the sample encode the same CDR3. The V gene is TRBV5-4, the J gene TRBJ1-5; D ambiguous. V dropped 0 bases and J dropped 4 bases, with 11 bases sitting between them. The length of the CDR3 is 15 residues. Germline CDR1 is SGHNT and CDR2 is YYREEE (reference sequence). This CDR3 reads CASSLGGSENQPQHF. The CDR3 DNA reads as TGTGCCAGCAGCTTGGGAGGGTCTGAGAATCAGCCCCAGCATTTT. The full variable domain, with the rest looked up from reference TRBV5-4 and TRBJ1-5, is ETGVTQSPTHLIKTRGQQVTLRCSSQSGHNTVSWYQQALGQGPQFIFQYYREEENGRGNFPPRFSGLQFPNYSSELNVNALELDDSALYLCASSLGGSENQPQHFGDGTRLSIL.

The chain joins TRBV5-1 to TRBJ2-5; D is possibly TRBD2 (5 bases). V lost 0 bases to trimming and J lost 2 bases, with 8 bases between them. Germline V lookup: CDR1 SGHRS, CDR2 YFSETQ. The CDR3 runs to 14 residues. The CDR3 loop reads CASSLGSVQETQYF. DNA for the CDR3: TGCGCCAGCAGCTTGGGTAGCGTACAAGAGACCCAGTACTTC.

The chain recombines TRBV2 with TRBJ2-3, with D unresolved. The CDR3 contains 12 residues. Trimming removed 5 bases from V and 2 bases from J, with 5 bases in between. Germline V gene lookup returns CDR1 SNHLY and CDR2 FYNNEI. The CDR3 loop reads CASSYLTDTQYF. The DNA for the CDR3 is TGTGCCAGCAGTTATCTCACAGATACGCAGTATTTT.

The V gene is TRBV12-5, the J gene TRBJ2-2; TRBD1 matches 9 bases. Germline values: CDR1 LGHNT, CDR2 FRNRAP. CDR3 length: 15 residues. V was clipped by 5 bases and J by 1 base; unmatched bases: 2. CDR3 sequence reads: CASGAGQGNTGELFF. The DNA for the CDR3 is TGTGCTAGTGGTGCGGGACAGGGGAACACCGGGGAGCTGTTTTTT.

The chain employs TRBV27 and TRBJ1-1; TRBD1 agrees at 7 bases. The V segment lost 4 bases and the J segment 4 bases; nucleotides outside the gene matches: 6. The length of the CDR3 is 14 residues. Germline V gene sequence: CDR1 MNHEY, CDR2 SMNVEV (reference sequence). The CDR3 region is CASSSQGLVTEAFF. CDR3 DNA: TGTGCCAGCAGTTCACAGGGGTTGGTCACTGAAGCTTTCTTT.

The chain couples TRBV24-1 to TRBJ2-3; TRBD2 agrees at 9 bases. This CDR3 is built from 15 residues. After removal of 4 bases from V and 5 bases from J, the junction contained 6 bases not matched to a gene. Germline lookup yields CDR1 KGHDR and CDR2 SFDVKD. CDR3 bases: TGTGCCACCAGTGAGCCAGGACTAGCGCGAGATACGCAGTATTTT. It codes for CATSEPGLARDTQYF.

V usage is TRBV5-4 and J usage is TRBJ1-1; D is uncertain. CDR1 SGHNT and CDR2 YYREEE come from the germline V gene (reference sequence). The CDR3 has 14 residues. Trimming left V 4 bases short and J 1 base short, with 11 bases between. CDR3 DNA: TGTGCCAGCAGCCCCGCGACGGGGAACACTGAAGCTTTCTTT. Protein product: CASSPATGNTEAFF. Full variable domain (missing parts from reference TRBV5-4 and TRBJ1-1): ETGVTQSPTHLIKTRGQQVTLRCSSQSGHNTVSWYQQALGQGPQFIFQYYREEENGRGNFPPRFSGLQFPNYSSELNVNALELDDSALYLCASSPATGNTEAFFGQGTRLTVV.

V is TRBV4-1 and J is TRBJ2-7, with 7 bases lining up with TRBD1. Germline CDR1 and CDR2: MGHRA and YSYEKL. V dropped 0 bases and J dropped 4; count of bases not matched to a gene: 9. The CDR3 consists of 16 residues. The CDR3 spells CASSQEGQQTSYEQYF. The CDR3 DNA reads as TGCGCCAGCAGCCAAGAGGGACAGCAAACTTCATACGAGCAGTACTTC.